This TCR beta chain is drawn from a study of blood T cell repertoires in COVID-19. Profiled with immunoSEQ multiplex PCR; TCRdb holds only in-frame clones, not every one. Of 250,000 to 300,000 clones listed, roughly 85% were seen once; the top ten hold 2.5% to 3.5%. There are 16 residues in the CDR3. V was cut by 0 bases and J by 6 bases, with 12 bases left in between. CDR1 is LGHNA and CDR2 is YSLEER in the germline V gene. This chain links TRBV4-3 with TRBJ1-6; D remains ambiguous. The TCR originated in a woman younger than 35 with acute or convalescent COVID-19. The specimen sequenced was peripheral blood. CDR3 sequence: CASSQDVGVTNSPLHF. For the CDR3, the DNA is TGCGCCAGCAGCCAAGATGTCGGGGTCACTAATTCACCCCTCCACTTT.